The present entry profiles one TCR beta chain with its context. Its antigen is unidentified. The method was immunoSEQ multiplex PCR; TCRdb's version includes in-frame clones alone and lacks a portion of them. The sample yields 15,000 to 20,000 clones, approximately 70% seen once. These data belong to a study of chemoradiotherapy in HPV16-positive cancers. Across the study: Candidate HPV-specific clones and shared TCR motifs came from two HPV16-positive patients. Regarding the study as a whole: Better recurrence-free survival went with HPV-responsive T-cell expansion in HPV16-positive patients. During treatment, candidate HPV-specific clones and E7-related motifs expanded in tumor. Only a couple of HPV16-positive patients supplied the functional HPV-specificity definition.

Here the sequenced sample was tumor tissue, taken from a patient who underwent chemoradiotherapy. The sequence came from a human donor with HPV-associated anogenital cancer.

The CDR3 sequence: CASSGEAGRSEQFF. As DNA, the CDR3 is TGTGCCAGCAGTGGGGAGGCGGGCAGGAGTGAGCAGTTCTTC. The chain employs TRBV6-1 and TRBJ2-1; perhaps TRBD2 as D (6 bases). CDR1 MNHNS and CDR2 SASEGT come from the germline V gene. The CDR3 covers 14 residues. Trimming shortened V by 4 bases and J by 9 bases, and 16 bases separated the two germline ends.